This passage covers 27 T cell receptor beta chains from one sample sequenced in a study of CD8 T cells in ankylosing spondylitis. TCRdb called the 5' RACE reads again in MiXCR, with one record for every CDR3 protein. The sample contains over 95,000 distinct CDR3 sequences, about 8.3% of which appear only once. Source material: blood, either unsorted or a sorted T cell fraction (not recorded which). The source is a male donor with ankylosing spondylitis or in good health (not recorded which).

This clonotype has a count of ten or more. The chain combines TRBV5-5 with TRBJ1-5, with unresolved D. Germline-derived CDR1 and CDR2 are SGHKS and YYEKEE (reference sequence). The CDR3 has 13 residues. The V end lost 2 bases, the J end lost 0 bases, and 3 bases lay between the germline ends. CDR3 protein: CASSFGSNQPQHF. CDR3 nucleotides: TGTGCCAGCAGCTTCGGTAGCAATCAGCCCCAGCATTTT.

This chain joins TRBV19 and TRBJ2-1; either TRBD1 or TRBD2 may fit D (6 bases each). Trimming left V 3 bases short and J 1 base short, with 16 bases between. Germline CDR1 is LNHDA and CDR2 is SQIVND (reference sequence). This CDR3 is 17 amino acids long. The CDR3 region is CASSIAGHTVSYNEQFF. In DNA form, the CDR3 reads TGTGCCAGTAGTATCGCGGGACACACTGTATCCTACAATGAGCAGTTCTTC.

This clonotype was detected only a few times. V is TRBV27 and J is TRBJ2-7; D perhaps matches TRBD1 (6 bases). The germline CDR1 and CDR2 sequences are MNHEY and SMNVEV (reference sequence). This CDR3 is built from 15 residues. V lost 7 bases and J lost 3, with 19 bases in between. The CDR3 DNA sequence: TGTGCCAGCAACTCGAAAGGGCAGGGGATCTACGAGCAGTACTTC. Translation: CASNSKGQGIYEQYF.

This clonotype was seen many times. The J gene is TRBJ2-3, the V gene TRBV12-3 or TRBV12-4; D call uncertain. This CDR3 region has 15 residues. V was clipped by 3 bases and J by 4 bases, with 14 bases between them. CDR3: CASSLVSVRADTQYF. The CDR3 nucleotides read TGTGCCAGCAGTTTGGTGTCAGTGAGAGCAGATACGCAGTATTTT.

This clonotype has at least ten counts. V and J are TRBV12-3 or TRBV12-4 and TRBJ2-7, with TRBD1 matching 9 bases. Trimming took 5 bases from V and 9 from J; bases not matched to a gene: 5. This CDR3 has 12 amino acids. The CDR3 sequence: CASSGQGLGQYF. In DNA form, the CDR3 reads TGTGCCAGCAGTGGACAGGGGTTGGGGCAGTACTTC.

This clonotype came up many times. The V gene is TRBV5-1, the J gene TRBJ2-3; 11 bases align to TRBD2. Germline-derived CDR1 and CDR2 are SGHRS and YFSETQ. The CDR3 length is 16 residues. The V gene end was trimmed by 5 bases and the J gene end by 2 bases; junction bases not matched to a gene: 7. The CDR3: CASSRLLAGATDTQYF. In nucleotides, the CDR3 is TGCGCCAGCAGTCGGCTACTAGCGGGAGCCACAGATACGCAGTATTTT.

This clonotype has at least ten counts. The chain couples TRBV6-2 or TRBV6-3 to TRBJ1-1; D gene uncertain. The CDR3 runs to 13 residues. V lost 8 bases to trimming and J lost 5 bases, with 15 bases between them. Germline lookup yields CDR1 MNHEY and CDR2 SVGEGT. The DNA of the CDR3 is TGTGCCAGCCTTATACACCCGGGGACTGAAGCTTTCTTT. Protein: CASLIHPGTEAFF.

This clonotype was counted at least ten times. V gene TRBV10-3 combines with J gene TRBJ1-5, with TRBD1 as a possible D gene (6 bases). This CDR3 contains 14 residues. Germline V gene sequence: CDR1 ENHRY, CDR2 SYGVKD. The V and J ends lost 6 bases and 7 bases respectively, with 16 bases between them. The CDR3 DNA is TGTGCCATCAGCGACAGGAAAGGAGACCAGCCCCAGCATTTT. Its protein product is CAISDRKGDQPQHF.

The table lists this clonotype with a count of one. At one end the junction does not follow the germline gene, possibly because of a read error. This chain links TRBV6-1 with TRBJ1-6; a possible D gene is TRBD1 (5 bases). CDR3 length equals 15 residues. The germline CDR1 and CDR2 sequences are MNHNS and SASEGT. The CDR3 reads CANSLQGTGNSPLHF. CDR3 sequence (DNA): TGTGCCAACAGTCTTCAGGGAACCGGAAACTCACCCCTCCACTTT.

In this sample, this clonotype turned up many times. The chain has TRBV29-1 and TRBJ1-4; possibly TRBD1 for D (5 bases). Trimming pared 0 bases from V and 0 bases from J, leaving 11 bases between. Germline assignment: CDR1 SQVTM and CDR2 ANQGSEA. The CDR3 spans 16 residues. The chain's CDR3 is CSVEDGDWATNEKLFF. In DNA form, the CDR3 reads TGCAGCGTTGAAGATGGGGACTGGGCAACTAATGAAAAACTGTTTTTT.

This clonotype was observed many times. This sequence joins TRBV20-1 and TRBJ2-1, with D possibly TRBD1 on 6 matching bases. The CDR3 extends over 12 amino acids. Trimming stripped 5 bases from V and 7 bases from J, with 12 bases between. Germline values: CDR1 DFQATT, CDR2 SNEGSKA (reference sequence). The CDR3 loop is CSASWTVNEQFF. The CDR3 region has the DNA TGCAGTGCTTCCTGGACAGTTAATGAGCAGTTCTTC.

This clonotype has ten or more counts. The gene calls are TRBV27 and TRBJ1-5; no firm D call. The CDR3 loop spans 12 amino acids. V gave up 6 bases and J gave up 4 bases, with 7 bases separating them. From germline, CDR1 is MNHEY and CDR2 SMNVEV (reference sequence). This CDR3 reads CASSPLNQPQHF. CDR3 nucleotide sequence: TGTGCCAGCAGCCCCCTTAATCAGCCCCAGCATTTT.

Ten or more counts support this clonotype. This chain links TRBV5-1 with TRBJ2-1; D gene unclear. The CDR3 totals 14 residues. Deletions cut 1 base from V and 4 bases from J, with 9 bases between. From germline, CDR1 is SGHRS and CDR2 YFSETQ. CDR3 sequence: CASSLNGFYNEQFF. In DNA form, the CDR3 reads TGCGCCAGCAGCTTGAACGGATTTTACAATGAGCAGTTCTTC.

At least ten counts were recorded for this clonotype. The chain combines TRBV5-5 with TRBJ1-2; 11 bases map to TRBD1. Germline trimming cut 3 bases from V and 6 bases from J; bases unmatched to any gene: 1. This CDR3 comprises 13 residues. Germline loops: CDR1 SGHKS, CDR2 YYEKEE (reference sequence). The CDR3, as DNA: TGTGCCAGCAGCTCGGACAGGGGGCATGGCTACACCTTC. Translation: CASSSDRGHGYTF.

This clonotype was counted many times. This rearrangement joins TRBV29-1 to TRBJ2-3; the D gene is possibly TRBD2 (5 bases). The germline CDR1 and CDR2 sequences are SQVTM and ANQGSEA. V gave up 7 bases and J gave up 0 bases, with 17 bases separating them. The CDR3 totals 15 residues. The CDR3 nucleotides read TGCAGCGCCACCGAGCTCGGGGAGAGCACAGATACGCAGTATTTT. Translating it yields CSATELGESTDTQYF.

This clonotype was picked up many times. V usage is TRBV10-3 and J usage is TRBJ2-7; D is possibly TRBD1 (6 bases). Germline V gene sequence: CDR1 ENHRY, CDR2 SYGVKD. Trimming took 5 bases from V and 5 from J, leaving 19 bases between them. This CDR3 has 15 residues. The CDR3 DNA reads TGTGCCATCAGTCAACCGGGACAAAACTTCCACGAGCAGTACTTC. Protein sequence: CAISQPGQNFHEQYF.

This clonotype was seen ten or more times. The chain links TRBV20-1 to TRBJ2-1; D gene unclear. The CDR3 runs 13 residues. Germline CDR1 reads DFQATT; CDR2 reads SNEGSKA (reference sequence). Trimming shortened V by 1 base and J by 5 bases, and 9 bases separated the two germline ends. In DNA form, the CDR3 reads TGCAGTGCTAGAGTGAACCGAGACAATGAGCAGTTCTTC. This gives the protein CSARVNRDNEQFF.

This clonotype was detected ten times or more. The rearrangement links TRBV4-3 to TRBJ2-3; perhaps TRBD2 as D (6 bases). The CDR3 runs 15 residues. Germline assignment: CDR1 LGHNA and CDR2 YSLEER. Trimming removed 0 bases from V and 4 bases from J, with 11 bases in between. This CDR3 is CASSQEVGEADTQYF. The CDR3 bases are TGCGCCAGCAGCCAAGAGGTGGGGGAGGCAGATACGCAGTATTTT.

In its sample, this clonotype was seen once. At one end, the junction sequence differs from germline, possibly due to a read error. The chain links TRBV6-4 to TRBJ2-7, with unresolved D. The V gene's germline CDR1 is MRHNA and CDR2 SNTAGT. CDR3 length: 14 residues. The CDR3 DNA sequence: TGTGCTAGCAGTCACGTACTTGGCCCTTGCGAGCAGTACTTC. Translation: CASSHVLGPCEQYF.

This clonotype was found many times. The rearrangement uses TRBV5-1 and TRBJ1-6; TRBD1 matches 8 bases. Germline CDR1 is SGHRS and CDR2 is YFSETQ. Trimming at V came to 0 bases and at J to 8 bases, leaving 7 bases not matched to a gene. The CDR3 is made up of 16 amino acids. CDR3 loop: CASSLASGQEYSPLHF. The CDR3 DNA follows: TGCGCCAGCAGCTTGGCCTCGGGACAGGAATATTCACCCCTCCACTTT.

The V call is TRBV7-9, the J call TRBJ1-6; D is possibly TRBD1 (5 bases). The germline V gene has CDR1 SEHNR and CDR2 FQNEAQ (reference sequence). Trimming took off 5 bases at V and 9 bases at J, with 17 bases between the two ends. The CDR3 runs to 15 residues. Here the CDR3 reads CASSAATGGRSPLHF. The CDR3 DNA reads as TGTGCCAGCAGCGCCGCGACCGGGGGTCGTTCACCCCTCCACTTT.

V is TRBV3-1 and J is TRBJ2-1; 7 bases are shared with TRBD2. CDR1 LGHDT and CDR2 YNNKEL come from the germline V gene (reference sequence). This CDR3 comprises 15 residues. The V segment lost 1 base and the J segment 8 bases; nucleotides outside the gene matches: 8. This chain's CDR3 is CASSQGAGVIHEQFF. DNA of the CDR3: TGTGCCAGCAGCCAAGGCGCGGGAGTTATTCATGAGCAGTTCTTC.

This clonotype was picked up many times. The V and J genes are TRBV5-1 and TRBJ2-3; D possibly corresponds to TRBD2 (6 bases). Germline values: CDR1 SGHRS, CDR2 YFSETQ. The ends were cut back, 1 base at V and 2 bases at J, with 14 bases in the middle. This CDR3 is built from 16 residues. This CDR3 is CASSLSLGGPTDTQYF. The CDR3 DNA reads TGCGCCAGCAGCTTGTCGTTGGGAGGCCCCACAGATACGCAGTATTTT.

This clonotype was detected ten times or more. V is TRBV6-5 and J is TRBJ2-7; D remains ambiguous. Between the trimmed V and J ends, which lost 5 bases and 4 bases, there was a span of 9 bases. This CDR3 contains 12 residues. Germline V lookup: CDR1 MNHEY, CDR2 SVGAGI. CDR3 residues: CASSPAGYEQYF. The DNA of the CDR3 is TGTGCCAGCAGTCCAGCCGGGTACGAGCAGTACTTC.

Many counts were recorded for this clonotype. V and J are TRBV19 and TRBJ2-7; 13 bases are shared with TRBD2. Looked up from germline, CDR1 is LNHDA and CDR2 is SQIVND (reference sequence). The CDR3 spans 14 residues. V trimming: 5 bases; J trimming: 10 bases; junction bases outside the gene matches: 8. The CDR3 DNA is TGTGCCAGTAGTGTCGGACTAGCGGGAGTGGAACAGTACTTC. Translating gives CASSVGLAGVEQYF. The full variable domain, with the rest looked up from reference TRBV19 and TRBJ2-7, is DGGITQSPKYLFRKEGQNVTLSCEQNLNHDAMYWYRQDPGQGLRLIYYSQIVNDFQKGDIAEGYSVSREKKESFPLTVTSAQKNPTAFYLCASSVGLAGVEQYFGPGTRLTVT.

J is TRBJ2-3 and V is TRBV4-3; 7 bases are shared with TRBD2. The germline gives CDR1 LGHNA, CDR2 YSLEER. There are 17 residues in the CDR3. The V segment lost 0 bases and the J segment 6 bases; nucleotides outside the gene matches: 12. The CDR3 DNA sequence: TGCGCCAGCAGCCAAGATCCGGCGGGAGCCCCGGGGGATACGCAGTATTTT. It yields the protein CASSQDPAGAPGDTQYF.

This clonotype was recorded many times. This rearrangement joins TRBV5-1 to TRBJ2-2, with a weak D call TRBD1 (6 bases). CDR1 is SGHRS and CDR2 is YFSETQ in the germline V gene. This CDR3 has 15 amino acids. Trimming cost V 0 bases and J 3 bases, with 9 bases left between them. This CDR3 reads CASSLGTVDTGELFF. CDR3 in DNA: TGCGCCAGCAGCTTGGGGACAGTCGACACCGGGGAGCTGTTTTTT.